A single TCR beta chain is shown here with its context. What it recognizes is unknown. J was trimmed by 8 bases and V by 9 bases; bases with no gene match: 12. Germline values: CDR1 SNHLY, CDR2 FYNNEI. CDR3 length equals 14 residues. The data originate from a study of cytomegalovirus exposure and HLA in healthy donors. Study summary: The Caucasian-associated ancestry cluster held over 65% of 300 to 450 genotyped donors.

Points from the study as a whole: There were reportedly fewer N-insertions in an Asian-associated ancestry cluster than the roughly 610-donor mean, in a later analysis.

Primers for the PCR totalled 60 Vbeta and 13 Jbeta. Some clones are missing from TCRdb's copy, which holds only in-frame ones; the method was immunoSEQ multiplex PCR. Its clone listing holds more than 100,000 clones. This chain links TRBV2 with TRBJ1-4, with 7 nucleotides matching TRBD1. Sample: PBMCs. The origin of this receptor is a man aged 18 to 30 in good health and CMV-seronegative. This CDR3 reads CASPLSRGIEKLFF. Written as DNA, the CDR3 is TGTGCCAGTCCGTTGTCCAGGGGGATCGAAAAACTGTTTTTT.